A selection of T cell receptor beta chains follows, all from one sample in a study of blood T cells in healthy people across ages. TCRdb re-analysed the 5' RACE reads in MiXCR, keeping a single row per CDR3 protein. Of about 1.5 million distinct CDR3 sequences in the sample, 42% were seen once. The sequenced sample was blood. Receptors were obtained from a young woman in good health. CDR3s include the opening cysteine and the closing phenylalanine or tryptophan. The D gene is left open where the match is weak. Not all rows give a size; the values are once, few, many and, for expanded clones, a class.

V	J	D	size	DNA	CDR3
TRBV14	TRBJ2-3	TRBD2	-	TGTGCCAGCAGCCGGACTAGCAACCGGGATACGCAGTATTTT	CASSRTSNRDTQYF
TRBV6-2/TRBV6-3	TRBJ2-1	TRBD1	-	TGTGCCAGCATCTCCCCCGGGACAGATAGCAATGAGCAGTTCTTC	CASISPGTDSNEQFF
TRBV7-9	TRBJ2-7	-	few	TGTGCCAGCAGCTTAGGTCGGGATCCAGCGGTCGACGAGCAGTACTTC	CASSLGRDPAVDEQYF
TRBV20-1	TRBJ2-1	TRBD2	few	TGCAGTGCTAGAGTGACGGGAGGCGGGAACAATGAGCAGTTCTTC	CSARVTGGGNNEQFF
TRBV11-2	TRBJ2-1	-	-	TGTGCCAGCAGCGGGCGGAAGAGCTCCTACAATGAGCAGTTCTTC	CASSGRKSSYNEQFF
TRBV20-1	TRBJ1-1	-	-	TGCAGTGCTAGCGCCGGACGGAGCACTGAAGCTTTCTTT	CSASAGRSTEAFF
TRBV18	TRBJ2-5	TRBD2	few	TGTGCCAGCTCACCACCGGCTCCAGCGGGGTACCAAGAGACCCAGTACTTC	CASSPPAPAGYQETQYF
TRBV7-2	TRBJ2-7	TRBD2	few	TGTGCCAGCAGCTTCAAAGCGGGAGGGCCCTACGAGCAGTACTTC	CASSFKAGGPYEQYF
TRBV7-2	TRBJ2-2	TRBD2	-	TGTGCCAGCAGCCAAAGCGGGACGAACACCGGGGAGCTGTTTTTT	CASSQSGTNTGELFF
TRBV6-6	TRBJ2-7	-	-	TGTGCCAGCACCTTAGGTACAGGGCACGAGCAGTACTTC	CASTLGTGHEQYF
TRBV10-3	TRBJ1-1	TRBD1	-	TGTGCCGTGACAGGGGATACGGCCATGAACACTGAAGCTTTCTTT	CAVTGDTAMNTEAFF
TRBV7-2	TRBJ2-7	-	few	TGTGCCAGCAGCCAACGGAGGGCCTCCTACGAGCAGTACTTC	CASSQRRASYEQYF
TRBV9	TRBJ1-1	TRBD1	-	TGTGCCAGCAGCCCGAAATTAGGGACAGGGGGAGGTGAAGCTTTCTTT	CASSPKLGTGGGEAFF
TRBV20-1	TRBJ2-4	TRBD1	few	TGCAGTGCAGGTCTGGGACAGGGAAGCATTCAGTACTTC	CSAGLGQGSIQYF
TRBV5-5	TRBJ1-1	-	few	TGTGCCAGCAGCTTGGTTTTTCGGGAAGCTTTCTTT	CASSLVFREAFF
TRBV3-1	TRBJ2-7	-	-	TGTGCCAGCAGCCACAACCCCACTAGCCGGGAGCAGTACTTC	CASSHNPTSREQYF
TRBV28	TRBJ2-1	-	few	TGTGCCAGCAGTTTAGGACCCTCACGGAATGAGCAGTTCTTC	CASSLGPSRNEQFF
TRBV20-1	TRBJ2-7	-	-	TGCAGTGCTAGTCGCAGGGCGGACGAGCAGTACTTC	CSASRRADEQYF
TRBV29-1	TRBJ1-1	-	once	TGCAGCGACTGGACCGGGGGCACTGAAGCTTTCTTT	CSDWTGGTEAFF
TRBV28	TRBJ2-5	-	-	TGTGCCAGCAGTTTATTTTTGGACGACCAAGAGACCCAGTACTTC	CASSLFLDDQETQYF
TRBV6-5	TRBJ1-2	-	-	TGTGCCAGCAGTCAAACCCGGGGGGGAGCTAACTATGGCTACACCTTC	CASSQTRGGANYGYTF
TRBV27	TRBJ1-1	-	few	TGTGCCAGCAGTTTAACCCAATACACTGAAGCTTTCTTT	CASSLTQYTEAFF
TRBV30	TRBJ2-7	-	-	TGTGCCCGGAGTTGGGGGGAAGAGCAGTACTTC	CARSWGEEQYF
TRBV4-1	TRBJ1-6	-	-	TGCGCCAGCGGTCGGGGTAATTCACCCCTCCACTTT	CASGRGNSPLHF
TRBV20-1	TRBJ2-3	TRBD2	-	TGCAGTGCCCCCCTCGCGGGGGGAAGCACAGATACGCAGTATTTT	CSAPLAGGSTDTQYF
TRBV12-3/TRBV12-4	TRBJ1-2	TRBD1	many	TGCGCCAGCAGCCCAGGGGGATCCTATGGCTACACCTTC	CASSPGGSYGYTF
TRBV6-6	TRBJ1-2	-	few	TGTGCCAGCAACGGAGGGACATTTGGCTACACCTTC	CASNGGTFGYTF
TRBV28	TRBJ2-5	TRBD1	-	TGTGCCAGCAGTTCCACCCGGACAGGGCTTGGGGAGCAGTACTTC	CASSSTRTGLGEQYF
TRBV27	TRBJ2-3	TRBD1	-	TGTGCCAGCAGGCTCTCGGACAGGGGAGGGACAGATACGCAGTATTTT	CASRLSDRGGTDTQYF
TRBV6-5	TRBJ2-1	-	-	TGTGCCAGCACCCGGACGAGTGGTGAGCAGTTCTTC	CASTRTSGEQFF
TRBV2	TRBJ1-2	-	-	TGTGCCAGCAGACAGCCCCAACGGGGGCACTATGGCTACACCTTC	CASRQPQRGHYGYTF
TRBV15	TRBJ2-1	-	few	TGTGCCACCAGCAGAGATCGTGGACATCATGAGCAGTTCTTC	CATSRDRGHHEQFF